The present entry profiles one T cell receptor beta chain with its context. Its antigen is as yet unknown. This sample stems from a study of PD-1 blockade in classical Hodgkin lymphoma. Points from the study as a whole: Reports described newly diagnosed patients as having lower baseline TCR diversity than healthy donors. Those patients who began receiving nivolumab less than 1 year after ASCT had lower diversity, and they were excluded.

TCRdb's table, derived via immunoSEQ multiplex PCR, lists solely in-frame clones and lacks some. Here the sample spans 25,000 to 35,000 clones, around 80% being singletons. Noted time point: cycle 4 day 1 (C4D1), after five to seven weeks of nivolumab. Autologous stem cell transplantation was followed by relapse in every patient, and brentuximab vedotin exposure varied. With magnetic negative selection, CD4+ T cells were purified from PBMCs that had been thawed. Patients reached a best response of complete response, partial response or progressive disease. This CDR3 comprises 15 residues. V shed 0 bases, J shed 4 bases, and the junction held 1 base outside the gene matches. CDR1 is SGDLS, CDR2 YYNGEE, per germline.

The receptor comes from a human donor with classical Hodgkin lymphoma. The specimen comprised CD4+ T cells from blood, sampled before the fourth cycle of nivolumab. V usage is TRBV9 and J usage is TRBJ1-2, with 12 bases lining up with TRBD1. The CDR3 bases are TGTGCCAGCAGCGTAGGGGGACAGGGGGCCTATGGCTACACCTTC. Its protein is CASSVGGQGAYGYTF.